One and the same sample provided the 8 T cell receptor beta chains below, sequenced in a study of T cells in Graves' hyperthyroidism and ophthalmopathy. The CDR3 regions of TCR beta were amplified from RNA transcripts. A first-round RT-PCR of the TCR CDR3 used the HTBI primer set. MiXCR, applied by TCRdb to the multiplex PCR reads, yields one record per CDR3 protein. Of more than 300,000 distinct CDR3 sequences in the sample, around 13% were seen once. The material sequenced was blood. Receptors were obtained from a woman between 18 and 29 years old with Graves' hyperthyroidism.

This clonotype was seen just once. J is TRBJ2-2 and V is TRBV25-1; a possible D gene is TRBD2 (5 bases). The CDR3 is made up of 15 amino acids. Germline CDR1 reads MGHDK; CDR2 reads SYGVNS. Trimming took 2 bases from V and 4 from J, leaving 11 bases between them. The CDR3 DNA follows: TGTGCCAGCAGTGAAAGGGCACTAGGCACCGGGGAGCTGTTTTTT. It yields the protein CASSERALGTGELFF.

This clonotype was seen repeatedly, ten times or more. V gene TRBV28 combines with J gene TRBJ2-5; 8 bases match TRBD2. The junction had 9 bases not matched to a gene; V was cut back by 5 bases and J by 4 bases. The CDR3 runs to 15 residues. Germline V lookup: CDR1 MDHEN, CDR2 SYDVKM. CDR3 residues: CASSPLADRGETQYF. In DNA form, the CDR3 reads TGTGCCAGCAGTCCACTAGCGGACAGAGGAGAGACCCAGTACTTC.

The sample holds many counts of this clonotype. This chain joins TRBV28 and TRBJ2-2; TRBD1 is a possible D gene (5 bases). From germline, CDR1 is MDHEN and CDR2 SYDVKM. This CDR3 has 15 amino acids. V lost 5 bases, J lost 2 bases, and 12 bases lay in between. CDR3 DNA: TGTGCCAGCAGTATGACAGTTATCAACACCGGGGAGCTGTTTTTT. As protein: CASSMTVINTGELFF. The full variable domain, its missing parts supplied by reference TRBV28 and TRBJ2-2, is DVKVTQSSRYLVKRTGEKVFLECVQDMDHENMFWYRQDPGLGLRLIYFSYDVKMKEKGDIPEGYSVSREKKERFSLILESASTNQTSMYLCASSMTVINTGELFFGEGSRLTVL.

The chain has TRBV6-2 or TRBV6-3 and TRBJ2-5; 8 bases agree with TRBD1. After removal of 7 bases from V and 5 bases from J, the junction contained 9 bases not matched to a gene. The germline V gene encodes CDR1 MNHEY and CDR2 SVGEGT. This CDR3 is built from 14 residues. CDR3 protein: CASTPDRVRETQYF. The CDR3 region has the DNA TGTGCCAGCACCCCGGACAGGGTACGGGAGACCCAGTACTTC.

This clonotype was detected ten times or more. The genes are TRBV7-8 and TRBJ1-5; TRBD1 is a possible D gene (6 bases). Germline V lookup: CDR1 SGHVS, CDR2 FQNEAQ. The CDR3 has 16 amino acids. Trimming took 2 bases from V and 0 from J, leaving 11 bases between them. The CDR3 DNA reads as TGTGCCAGCAGCTTATACAGGGTCAATAGCAATCAGCCCCAGCATTTT. It codes for CASSLYRVNSNQPQHF.

J is TRBJ2-1 and V is TRBV6-7; the D gene is possibly TRBD1 (6 bases). TRBV6-7 is an ORF, and what it does is uncertain. CDR3 length equals 17 residues. Trimming took 4 bases from V and 0 from J, leaving 16 bases between them. The CDR3 is CASSCQLGARSYNEQFF. The CDR3 nucleotides read TGTGCCAGCAGTTGCCAATTGGGGGCCCGCTCCTACAATGAGCAGTTCTTC.

At least ten counts were recorded for this clonotype. J is TRBJ2-7 and V is TRBV7-9; 7 nucleotides agree with TRBD1. The trim removed 2 bases at V and 0 bases at J, leaving 7 bases unmatched. This CDR3 contains 16 residues. The germline gives CDR1 SEHNR, CDR2 FQNEAQ (reference sequence). This chain's CDR3 is CASSLPRGLGSYEQYF. CDR3 coding DNA: TGTGCCAGCAGCTTACCAAGGGGGCTCGGCTCCTACGAGCAGTACTTC.

This clonotype showed up many times. The CDR3 sequence is CSAAVTGVQPQHF. The CDR3 DNA sequence: TGCAGCGCCGCCGTTACAGGGGTTCAGCCCCAGCATTTT. This chain links TRBV29-1 with TRBJ1-5; 7 bases align to TRBD1. The J segment lost 6 bases and the V segment lost 7 bases, leaving 9 bases of the junction unmatched. The CDR3 sequence is 13 residues long. Germline values: CDR1 SQVTM, CDR2 ANQGSEA.